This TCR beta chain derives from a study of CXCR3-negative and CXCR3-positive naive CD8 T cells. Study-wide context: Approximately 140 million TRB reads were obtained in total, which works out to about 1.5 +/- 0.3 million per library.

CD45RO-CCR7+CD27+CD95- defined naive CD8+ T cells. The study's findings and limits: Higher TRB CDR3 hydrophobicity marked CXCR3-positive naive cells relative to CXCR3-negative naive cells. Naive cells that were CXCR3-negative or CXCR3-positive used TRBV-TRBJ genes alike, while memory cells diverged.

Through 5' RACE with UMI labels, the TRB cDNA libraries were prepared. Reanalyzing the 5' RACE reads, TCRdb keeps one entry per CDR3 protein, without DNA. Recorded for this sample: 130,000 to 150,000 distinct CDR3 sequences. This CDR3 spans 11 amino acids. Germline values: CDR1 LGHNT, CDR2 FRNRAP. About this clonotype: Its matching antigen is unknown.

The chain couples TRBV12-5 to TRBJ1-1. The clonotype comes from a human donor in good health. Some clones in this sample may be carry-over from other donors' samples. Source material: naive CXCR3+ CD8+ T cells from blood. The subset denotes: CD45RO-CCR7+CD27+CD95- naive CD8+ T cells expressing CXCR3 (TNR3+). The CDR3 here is CASRLNTEAFF.